This entry lists 12 T cell receptor beta chains sequenced from one sample in a study of cytomegalovirus exposure and HLA in healthy donors (dated 2017 in TCRdb). The library relied on the immunoSEQ multiplex PCR assay. The multiplex PCR relied on a mix of 60 forward primers for TCR Vbeta segments and 13 reverse primers for TCR Jbeta segments. Held by TCRdb, this immuneACCESS table contains in-frame sequences only and omits some clones. Under half of the omission traces to an unresolved V gene where checked; the cause of the rest is unknown. The sample table lists about 230,000 clones, 77% of them with a count of one. Less than 3.5% of the sample comes from the top ten. Sequenced input: PBMCs. All receptors derive from a woman in her sixties or seventies in good health and CMV-seropositive.

This clone appeared a few times. CDR3: CASSLDQGADTQYF. Written as DNA, the CDR3 is TGTGCCAGCAGCTTAGACCAGGGGGCAGATACGCAGTATTTT. The chain couples TRBV7-6 to TRBJ2-3, with TRBD1 matching 7 bases. Unmatched junction bases numbered 2, after V lost 1 base and J lost 4 bases. CDR1 SGHVS and CDR2 FNYEAQ come from the germline V gene. The CDR3 spans 14 residues. Full variable domain (outside the CDR3, taken from reference TRBV7-6 and TRBJ2-3): GAGVSQSPRYKVTKRGQDVALRCDPISGHVSLYWYRQALGQGPEFLTYFNYEAQQDKSGLPNDRFSAERPEGSISTLTIQRTEQRDSAMYRCASSLDQGADTQYFGPGTRLTVL.

CDR3 nucleotide sequence: TGTGCCAGCAGTTATGACTGGACAGCGAACTATGGCTACACCTTC. Residues: CASSYDWTANYGYTF. The chain is built from TRBV6-5 and TRBJ1-2, with D tentatively TRBD1 (6 bases). Trimming left V 3 bases short and J 2 bases short, with 13 bases between. Germline values: CDR1 MNHEY, CDR2 SVGAGI. The CDR3 contains 15 residues.

This chain uses TRBV4-2 with TRBJ1-5, with D possibly matching TRBD1 (6 bases). Germline V lookup: CDR1 LGHNA, CDR2 YNFKEQ. The germline V and J ends were trimmed by 0 bases and 7 bases, with 13 bases remaining between them. This CDR3 comprises 15 residues. In DNA, the CDR3 is TGTGCCAGCAGCCAAGATCGGGGGGCATACCAGCCCCAGCATTTT. It codes for CASSQDRGAYQPQHF.

The table lists this clone with a few counts. V and J are TRBV25-1 and TRBJ1-1, with D perhaps TRBD1 (6 bases). The CDR3 sequence is 13 residues long. Germline V gene sequence: CDR1 MGHDK, CDR2 SYGVNS. V lost 3 bases to trimming and J lost 6 bases, with 11 bases between them. Here the CDR3 reads CASSEGHRAEAFF. CDR3 DNA sequence: TGTGCCAGCAGTGAGGGACACCGAGCTGAAGCTTTCTTT.

The chain is built from TRBV10-3 and TRBJ2-3; 9 positions agree with TRBD2. The junction had 11 bases not matched to a gene; V was cut back by 6 bases and J by 1 base. The CDR3 is 17 residues long. Germline V gene sequence: CDR1 ENHRY, CDR2 SYGVKD. The CDR3 sequence is CAISDGGTSLGTDTQYF. As DNA, the CDR3 is TGTGCCATCAGCGACGGCGGGACTAGCCTGGGCACAGATACGCAGTATTTT.

The chain is built from TRBV18 and TRBJ1-5; no clear D. V was pared by 3 bases and J by 3 bases, with 6 bases between. Germline V gene lookup returns CDR1 KGHSH and CDR2 LQKENI. The CDR3 is 13 amino acids. CDR3 in DNA: TGTGCCAGCTCACCTGCGGTCAATCAGCCCCAGCATTTT. Protein sequence: CASSPAVNQPQHF.

J is TRBJ1-5 and V is TRBV5-8; TRBD1 matches at 8 bases. In germline, CDR1 is SGHTS, CDR2 YDEGEE. The ends lost 0 bases at V and 7 bases at J; junction bases unmatched: 6. The CDR3 covers 15 residues. The CDR3 region is CASSLVAGGWQPQHF. The CDR3 nucleotides are TGTGCCAGCAGCTTGGTGGCAGGGGGCTGGCAGCCCCAGCATTTT.

The chain couples TRBV25-1 to TRBJ2-5; 9 bases are a match to TRBD2. There are 14 residues in the CDR3. V lost 3 bases, J lost 4 bases, and 3 bases stayed unmatched. The germline V gene encodes CDR1 MGHDK and CDR2 SYGVNS. CDR3 in DNA: TGTGCCAGCAGTGATGGACTAGCGATAGAGACCCAGTACTTC. Residues: CASSDGLAIETQYF.

The V and J genes are TRBV4-1 and TRBJ2-5, with 8 bases that match TRBD2. The germline CDR1 and CDR2 sequences are MGHRA and YSYEKL. This CDR3 has 15 residues. Unmatched junction bases numbered 3, after V lost 2 bases and J lost 1 base. CDR3 amino acids: CASSQSAGGQETQYF. The CDR3 DNA sequence: TGCGCCAGCAGCCAATCTGCGGGGGGCCAAGAGACCCAGTACTTC.

The chain combines TRBV7-2 with TRBJ2-6, with 7 bases aligning to TRBD2. V was pared by 1 base and J by 12 bases, with 12 bases of the junction left unmatched. The germline V gene has CDR1 SGHTA and CDR2 FQGNSA. CDR3 length: 16 amino acids. CDR3 nucleotide sequence: TGTGCCAGCAGCTTAGTGGGGGGGGACGTCGCCCCCGTCCTGACTTTC. Protein product: CASSLVGGDVAPVLTF.

The V call is TRBV6-4, the J call TRBJ1-2, with D perhaps matching TRBD1 (5 bases). Germline loops: CDR1 MRHNA, CDR2 SNTAGT. CDR3 length: 13 amino acids. V was cut by 0 bases and J by 7 bases, with 9 bases left in between. The CDR3 DNA reads as TGTGCCAGCAGTGACTCGATCGGGGGTGGCTACACCTTC. Translation gives CASSDSIGGGYTF.

The CDR3 DNA reads TGTGCCACCGCACTAGCTAACTATGGCTACACCTTC. Amino acids: CATALANYGYTF. The chain links TRBV28 to TRBJ1-2, with no clear D. The ends were cut back, 10 bases at V and 0 bases at J, with 9 bases in the middle. Germline values: CDR1 MDHEN, CDR2 SYDVKM. The CDR3 spans 12 residues.